Presented here are 32 T cell receptor beta chains from one specimen sequenced in a study of molecular identifiers for immune sequencing clone quantification. TCRdb used MiXCR to reprocess the PCR reads, holding one entry per CDR3 protein. The table records some 650,000 distinct CDR3 sequences, just under 20% of them present only once. Sequencing used naive CD8+ T cells from blood, with Jurkat cell RNA spiked in. The subset: FACS-sorted CD8+CD4-CCR7+CD45RA+ naive T cells. The source is a human donor in good health. Some libraries in this study had Jurkat cell RNA spiked in.

This clonotype was counted at least ten times. V gene TRBV2 combines with J gene TRBJ1-1; D ambiguous. Germline values: CDR1 SNHLY, CDR2 FYNNEI. V was clipped by 6 bases and J by 0 bases, with 17 bases between them. This CDR3 spans 16 amino acids. CDR3 loop: CASSQSGGLLNTEAFF. As DNA, the CDR3 is TGTGCCAGCAGCCAGAGCGGTGGACTGTTGAACACTGAAGCTTTCTTT.

Worth noting for this clonotype: The CDR3 ends on some other residue instead of the conserved phenylalanine or tryptophan, so this is likely a read error. This chain connects TRBV19 to TRBJ1-5, with 11 bases fitting TRBD1. V gave up 3 bases and J gave up 6 bases; unmatched junction bases: 1. Germline V gives CDR1 LNHDA, CDR2 SQIVND (reference sequence). The CDR3 is 14 amino acids. This CDR3 reads CASSIGTGGQPQHL. The CDR3 bases are TGTGCCAGTAGTATTGGGACAGGGGGTCAGCCCCAGCATCTT.

There are many counts of this clonotype. This chain connects TRBV21-1 to TRBJ2-5; the table names TRBD2, a call not compared with the DNA. TRBV21-1 is marked as a pseudogene. The CDR3 loop spans 15 amino acids. The CDR3 loop is CASAISGRAIETQYF. The CDR3 bases are TGTGCCAGCGCGATTAGCGGGAGGGCCATTGAGACCCAGTACTTC.

This sequence joins TRBV2 and TRBJ2-1; no clear D gene. This CDR3 comprises 12 residues. Per germline, CDR1 SNHLY and CDR2 FYNNEI. V lost 6 bases, J lost 5 bases, and 8 bases lay in between. CDR3 nucleotides: TGTGCCAGCAGAGAACCAAACAATGAGCAGTTCTTC. Its protein is CASREPNNEQFF.

This clonotype appeared many times. The chain is built from TRBV12-5 and TRBJ2-3; 12 bases map to TRBD1. Germline-derived CDR1 and CDR2 are LGHNT and FRNRAP. Unmatched junction bases numbered 4, after V lost 5 bases and J lost 4 bases. The CDR3 is 15 residues long. The CDR3 region has the DNA TGTGCTAGTGGTGCGGGACAGGGGGCTGCAGATACGCAGTATTTT. Translating it yields CASGAGQGAADTQYF.

This clonotype has at least ten counts. This rearrangement joins TRBV7-9 to TRBJ2-7; 14 nucleotides match TRBD2. The germline V gene encodes CDR1 SEHNR and CDR2 FQNEAQ (reference sequence). CDR3 size: 15 residues. V was pared by 5 bases and J by 9 bases, with 9 bases of the junction left unmatched. CDR3 region: CASSPGTSGSYWQYF. CDR3 in DNA: TGTGCCAGCAGCCCAGGGACTAGCGGGAGTTATTGGCAGTACTTC.

The table lists this clonotype with many counts. The chain links TRBV12-3 or TRBV12-4 to TRBJ1-5; D might be TRBD1 (6 bases). The CDR3 covers 14 residues. The germline V and J ends were trimmed by 8 bases and 3 bases, with 14 bases remaining between them. The CDR3 sequence: CASSYRDNNQPQHF. For the CDR3, the DNA is TGTGCCAGCTCGTACCGGGACAACAATCAGCCCCAGCATTTT.

This clonotype was recorded many times. This chain uses TRBV5-1 with TRBJ2-7; D possibly matches TRBD1 or TRBD2 (5 bases each). The V gene's germline CDR1 is SGHRS and CDR2 YFSETQ. Trimming removed 4 bases at V and 0 bases at J, with 14 bases between. The CDR3 consists of 15 residues. The CDR3 nucleotides read TGCGCCAGCAGCCTCACACCAGGGACCTCCTACGAGCAGTACTTC. Translation gives CASSLTPGTSYEQYF. Variable domain in full (rest from reference TRBV5-1 and TRBJ2-7): KAGVTQTPRYLIKTRGQQVTLSCSPISGHRSVSWYQQTPGQGLQFLFEYFSETQRNKGNFPGRFSGRQFSNSRSEMNVSTLELGDSALYLCASSLTPGTSYEQYFGPGTRLTVT.

This clonotype has only a few counts. This chain links TRBV4-1 with TRBJ2-7; the D gene could be TRBD1 or TRBD2 (5 bases each). The CDR3 runs to 16 residues. Trimming stripped 4 bases from V and 0 bases from J, with 16 bases between. Per the germline V gene, CDR1 is MGHRA and CDR2 is YSYEKL. CDR3 loop: CASSPRRDGGSYEQYF. DNA for the CDR3: TGCGCCAGCAGCCCACGACGGGACGGAGGCTCCTACGAGCAGTACTTC.

The chain links TRBV12-5 to TRBJ2-7; 7 bases align to TRBD1. J was trimmed by 1 base and V by 6 bases; bases with no gene match: 6. The CDR3 runs 14 residues. The germline CDR1 and CDR2 sequences are LGHNT and FRNRAP. The CDR3 nucleotides are TGTGCTAGTGGACGACAGGGCGTATCCTACGAGCAGTACTTC. Protein product: CASGRQGVSYEQYF.

This clonotype showed up many times. V and J are TRBV28 and TRBJ2-7; D is unclear. The germline V and J ends were trimmed by 1 base and 5 bases, with 21 bases remaining between them. The CDR3 has 17 residues. Germline CDR1 reads MDHEN; CDR2 reads SYDVKM. CDR3 sequence (DNA): TGTGCCAGCAGTTTATTCCCACTCCACGGGCGCAAGGACGAGCAGTACTTC. Protein: CASSLFPLHGRKDEQYF.

This clonotype was seen at least ten times. The chain couples TRBV4-2 to TRBJ1-2; tentatively, D is TRBD1 (6 bases). Trimming stripped 0 bases from V and 4 bases from J, with 18 bases between. This CDR3 comprises 17 residues. The germline CDR1 and CDR2 sequences are LGHNA and YNFKEQ. Written as DNA, the CDR3 is TGTGCCAGCAGCCAAGATAGGATGGGGGCTCAGTTCTATGGCTACACCTTC. Its protein product is CASSQDRMGAQFYGYTF.

Many counts were recorded for this clonotype. The V call is TRBV28, the J call TRBJ1-5, with D perhaps matching TRBD1 (6 bases). V was trimmed by 4 bases and J by 2 bases, leaving 9 bases between them. CDR1 MDHEN and CDR2 SYDVKM come from the germline V gene. CDR3 size: 14 residues. As DNA, the CDR3 is TGTGCCAGCAGTTACAGGGCAGGCAATCAGCCCCAGCATTTT. Protein product: CASSYRAGNQPQHF.

This clonotype was found a few times. The chain recombines TRBV4-2 with TRBJ1-2; D perhaps matches TRBD1 (5 bases). CDR1 and CDR2 (germline): LGHNA, YNFKEQ. This CDR3 spans 16 amino acids. Trimming took off 2 bases at V and 0 bases at J, with 13 bases between the two ends. The CDR3 loop is CASSQNNPGPNYGYTF. The CDR3 DNA sequence: TGTGCCAGCAGCCAAAACAATCCGGGGCCTAACTATGGCTACACCTTC.

Here the CDR3 DNA reads TGTGCCAGCAGTGAACTAGCTCTTGAGGAGACCCAGTACTTC. Translation gives CASSELALEETQYF. This chain joins TRBV6-2 or TRBV6-3 and TRBJ2-5; a possible D gene is TRBD2 (6 bases). This CDR3 contains 14 residues. The germline V and J ends were trimmed by 5 bases and 5 bases, with 15 bases remaining between them. Germline values: CDR1 MNHEY, CDR2 SVGEGT.

About this clonotype: A much bigger clone sits one base away, suggesting this may be a read error. The J gene is TRBJ2-2, the V gene TRBV5-1; 8 nucleotides line up with TRBD1. V gave up 4 bases and J gave up 4 bases; unmatched junction bases: 6. The CDR3 extends over 15 amino acids. Looked up from germline, CDR1 is SGHRS and CDR2 is YFSETQ. This CDR3 is CASSMGQVVTGELFF. CDR3 in DNA: TGCGCCAGCAGCATGGGACAGGTGGTCACCGGGGAGCTGTTTTTT.

In its sample, this clonotype was seen many times. The chain uses TRBV7-9 and TRBJ2-7; 9 bases fit TRBD2. Germline V gives CDR1 SEHNR, CDR2 FQNEAQ (reference sequence). This CDR3 is built from 15 residues. Losses at the gene ends were 1 base for V and 6 bases for J; bases not matched to a gene: 7. The CDR3 here is CASSLVSSGMFEQYF. DNA for the CDR3: TGTGCCAGCAGCTTAGTGTCTAGCGGGATGTTCGAGCAGTACTTC.

Of note for this clonotype: A much larger clonotype is one base distant, so this may be a read error. V and J are TRBV12-3 or TRBV12-4 and TRBJ1-4, with a tentative D call TRBD1 (6 bases). Trimming took off 8 bases at V and 4 bases at J, with 17 bases between the two ends. This CDR3 has 15 residues. CDR3 sequence (DNA): TGTGCCAGCGGTCCACAACAGGGACTTAATGAAAAACTGTTTTTT. This gives the protein CASGPQQGLNEKLFF.

This clonotype was counted between two and nine times. The DNA for the CDR3 is TGTGCCAGCAGCGAAGAATTAAACAGGGCTTCCTACGAGCAGTACTTC. Protein product: CASSEELNRASYEQYF. The rearrangement joins TRBV7-6 to TRBJ2-7, with D maybe TRBD1 (6 bases). Germline V CDR1 and CDR2: SGHVS, FNYEAQ. This CDR3 has 16 amino acids. V was shortened by 5 bases and J by 1 base, with 18 bases between the two germline ends.

This clonotype was seen ten or more times. The gene calls are TRBV4-3 and TRBJ1-5; no clear D gene. Germline CDR1 LGHNA, CDR2 YSLEER. The CDR3 loop spans 15 amino acids. Trimming stripped 0 bases from V and 5 bases from J, with 11 bases between. The CDR3, as DNA: TGCGCCAGCAGCCAAGATCGCGGGCACCATCAGCCCCAGCATTTT. Residues: CASSQDRGHHQPQHF.

This clonotype was counted at least ten times. This chain connects TRBV27 to TRBJ2-5, with 7 bases fitting TRBD2. Per germline, CDR1 MNHEY and CDR2 SMNVEV (reference sequence). J gave up 0 bases and V 5 bases, and 9 bases lay outside the gene matches. This CDR3 region has 16 residues. CDR3 sequence (DNA): TGTGCCAGCAGTCACGGGACTACCGAGTACCAAGAGACCCAGTACTTC. This codes for CASSHGTTEYQETQYF.

Worth noting for this clonotype: Since the CDR3 does not end with the conserved phenylalanine or tryptophan, this likely comes from a read error. The V and J genes are TRBV6-5 and TRBJ1-1, with D maybe TRBD1 (5 bases). V lost 0 bases and J lost 4, with 9 bases in between. CDR3 length: 14 residues. Looked up from germline, CDR1 is MNHEY and CDR2 is SVGAGI. The CDR3 protein is CASSYSGDSTEAFS. In nucleotides, the CDR3 is TGTGCCAGCAGTTACTCGGGGGATTCCACTGAAGCTTTCTCT.

This clonotype has a count of ten or more. This rearrangement joins TRBV29-1 to TRBJ1-1; no firm D call. CDR3 length: 14 amino acids. CDR1 SQVTM and CDR2 ANQGSEA come from the germline V gene. V gave up 6 bases and J gave up 0 bases, with 14 bases separating them. The CDR3 sequence is CSVSPGPMNTEAFF. In nucleotides, the CDR3 is TGCAGCGTGAGTCCAGGACCTATGAACACTGAAGCTTTCTTT.

Turning to this clonotype: A much larger clone differs by one base, so this may be a read error. This chain uses TRBV9 with TRBJ2-3; perhaps TRBD1 as D (6 bases). The DNA matches TRBJ1-5 better at its end, which makes the J call doubtful. The CDR3 runs to 15 residues. Germline V CDR1 and CDR2: SGDLS, YYNGEE. In DNA form, the CDR3 reads TGTGCCAGCAGCGTAAGCGGGGGGCGGGCGGATACGCAGCATTTT. Amino acids: CASSVSGGRADTQHF.

This clonotype was seen at least ten times. The chain recombines TRBV6-2 or TRBV6-3 with TRBJ2-7; D uncertain. The CDR3 is 13 residues long. V was shortened by 6 bases and J by 7 bases, with 16 bases between the two germline ends. The germline gives CDR1 MNHEY, CDR2 SVGEGT. The CDR3 nucleotides are TGTGCCAGCAGCCCGGTTTATATGGGGGAGCAGTACTTC. Its translation is CASSPVYMGEQYF.

The J gene is TRBJ2-5, the V gene TRBV2; D might be TRBD2 (6 bases). The CDR3 covers 13 residues. V dropped 6 bases and J dropped 3 bases, with 11 bases sitting between them. Germline CDR1 SNHLY, CDR2 FYNNEI. This chain's CDR3 is CASRGGVKETQYF. In DNA, the CDR3 is TGTGCCAGCAGGGGGGGAGTCAAAGAGACCCAGTACTTC.

Concerning this clonotype: A clone one base away is much larger, so this may be a read error. The V gene is TRBV20-1, the J gene TRBJ1-2; TRBD1 matches at 7 bases. The germline V gene encodes CDR1 DFQATT and CDR2 SNEGSKA (reference sequence). V shed 5 bases, J shed 10 bases, and the junction held 10 bases outside the gene matches. The CDR3 totals 12 residues. The CDR3 reads CSAVPQGVDYTF. CDR3 nucleotides: TGCAGTGCTGTCCCGCAGGGGGTGGACTACACCTTC.

The table lists this clonotype with a few counts. V usage is TRBV11-3 and J usage is TRBJ2-5; 14 bases match TRBD2. V dropped 8 bases and J dropped 5; count of bases not matched to a gene: 7. CDR3 length: 15 amino acids. Per the germline V gene, CDR1 is SGHNT and CDR2 is YENEEA. Written as DNA, the CDR3 is TGTGCCAGCGGCGCCCGGACTAGCGGGGGGGAGACCCAGTACTTC. Protein sequence: CASGARTSGGETQYF. Complete variable domain (other parts from reference TRBV11-3 and TRBJ2-5): EAGVVQSPRYKIIEKKQPVAFWCNPISGHNTLYWYLQNLGQGPELLIRYENEEAVDDSQLPKDRFSAERLKGVDSTLKIQPAELGDSAVYLCASGARTSGGETQYFGPGTRLLVL.

This clonotype came up many times. V usage is TRBV28 and J usage is TRBJ1-1, with D hard to call. Germline V gene lookup returns CDR1 MDHEN and CDR2 SYDVKM. The ends were cut back, 7 bases at V and 9 bases at J, with 24 bases in the middle. The CDR3 has 15 residues. This CDR3 reads CASKESRAEFNKAFF. CDR3 bases: TGTGCCAGCAAGGAGTCTAGGGCGGAATTTAATAAAGCTTTCTTT.

This clonotype was recorded a few times. This rearrangement joins TRBV20-1 to TRBJ1-1, with 10 positions matching TRBD1. CDR3 length: 14 amino acids. The germline V gene has CDR1 DFQATT and CDR2 SNEGSKA (reference sequence). Trimming took 3 bases from V and 4 from J; bases not matched to a gene: 5. For the CDR3, the DNA is TGCAGTGCTAGTAACTGGGACAGGGGCACTGAAGCTTTCTTT. It encodes CSASNWDRGTEAFF.

This clonotype has at least ten counts. This chain connects TRBV6-5 to TRBJ1-5; unclear D gene. The V end lost 5 bases, the J end lost 2 bases, and 10 bases lay between the germline ends. The CDR3 consists of 14 residues. The germline V gene has CDR1 MNHEY and CDR2 SVGAGI. CDR3 nucleotide sequence: TGTGCCAGCAGTGCCGGGCCTGGCAATCAGCCCCAGCATTTT. Translation gives CASSAGPGNQPQHF.

This clonotype was counted only a few times. The V gene is TRBV6-2 or TRBV6-3, the J gene TRBJ2-7; D possibly corresponds to TRBD2 (6 bases). There are 13 residues in the CDR3. CDR1 and CDR2 (germline): MNHEY, SVGEGT. Trimming took off 6 bases at V and 5 bases at J, with 14 bases between the two ends. CDR3 protein: CASRGEESHEQYF. The CDR3 coding sequence is TGTGCCAGCAGGGGGGAGGAATCCCACGAGCAGTACTTC.